Reported below is one T cell receptor (beta chain). What it recognizes is unknown. The data were obtained in a study of long-term antiretroviral therapy in people with HIV. Running of the v3.0 immunoSEQ assay took place at survey level. Profiled with immunoSEQ multiplex PCR; TCRdb holds only in-frame clones, not every one. Of 35,000 to 45,000 clones listed, approximately 85% are singletons. Findings and caveats of the study: An increase in diversity followed ART, yet levels stayed below transplant donor controls.

The sequence came from a man aged 18 to 30 with HIV. The starting material was unsorted PBMCs, obtained 2.2 years after starting antiretroviral therapy.

This chain's CDR3 is CASSWRRTTNEKLFF. The CDR3 DNA reads TGTGCCAGCAGCTGGAGACGGACAACTAATGAAAAACTGTTTTTT. The rearrangement links TRBV7-2 to TRBJ1-4; D unresolved. The CDR3 consists of 15 residues. V lost 4 bases and J lost 0, with 9 bases in between. Germline CDR1 is SGHTA and CDR2 is FQGNSA.